A selection of T cell receptor beta chains follows, all from one sample in a study of beta chain features in type 1 diabetes. Profiling relied on immunoSEQ multiplex PCR, and the TCRdb table lists in-frame clones only, not all of them. The sample includes around 250,000 clones, over 11% of them seen just once. The sample taken for sequencing was naive CD4+ T cells from blood. The receptors shown here come from a man aged 30 to 45 with type 1 diabetes. Both conserved end residues are part of each CDR3. D genes are given only for firm matches. Clone size is shown for a subset of rows, as once, few, many or a class of expanded clone.

CDR3 protein	CDR3 DNA	V gene	J gene	clone size	D gene
CASSVRGGYTF	TGTGCCAGCAGTGTGCGTGGTGGCTACACCTTC	TRBV2	TRBJ1-2	few	.
CASSYPGTDTQYF	TGTGCCAGCAGTTACCCAGGGACAGATACGCAGTATTTT	TRBV6-5	TRBJ2-3	few	.
CSVEAGGTEAFF	TGCAGCGTTGAGGCGGGGGGAACTGAAGCTTTCTTT	TRBV29-1	TRBJ1-1	.	.
CASSSGQGGITNEQFF	TGTGCCAGCAGCTCGGGACAGGGAGGTATCACCAATGAGCAGTTCTTC	TRBV5-4	TRBJ2-1	few	TRBD1
CSVERTDYGYTF	TGCAGCGTTGAAAGGACAGACTATGGCTACACCTTC	TRBV29-1	TRBJ1-2	.	.
CASRGSGGAPEQFF	TGTGCCAGCAGGGGTAGCGGGGGGGCACCTGAGCAGTTCTTC	TRBV6-5	TRBJ2-1	few	TRBD2
CASSQDGNSGMQETQYF	TGTGCCAGCAGCCAAGATGGGAACAGCGGGATGCAAGAGACCCAGTACTTC	TRBV4-2	TRBJ2-5	few	TRBD2
CASSKVGRGRSYEQYF	TGTGCCAGCAGCAAAGTAGGGAGGGGTCGATCCTACGAGCAGTACTTC	TRBV21-1	TRBJ2-7	few	.
CSVEERDRINYGYTF	TGCAGCGTTGAAGAAAGGGACAGGATCAACTATGGCTACACCTTC	TRBV29-1	TRBJ1-2	few	TRBD1
CASSAGPNQETQYF	TGCGCCAGCAGCGCGGGACCGAATCAAGAGACCCAGTACTTC	TRBV5-1	TRBJ2-5	.	.
CASSPGLENTIYF	TGTGCCAGCTCACCAGGGCTCGAAAACACCATATATTTT	TRBV18	TRBJ1-3	few	.
CASSPQTINQPQHF	TGTGCCAGCAGCCCACAGACGATCAATCAGCCCCAGCATTTT	TRBV6-1	TRBJ1-5	few	.
CASSQAGLGNEQYF	TGCGCCAGCAGCCAGGCGGGGCTAGGCAACGAGCAGTACTTC	TRBV4-1	TRBJ2-7	.	.
CASLAENAYEQYF	TGTGCCAGCCTGGCGGAGAACGCCTACGAGCAGTACTTC	TRBV6-6	TRBJ2-7	few	.
CSSGSGETQYF	TGTTCTTCCGGCTCAGGGGAGACCCAGTACTTC	TRBV6-6	TRBJ2-5	few	.
CASSPWGQSSGNTIYF	TGCGCCAGCAGCCCGTGGGGACAGTCCTCTGGAAACACCATATATTTT	TRBV5-1	TRBJ1-3	.	TRBD1
CASSLTSGQGWANVLTF	TGTGCCAGCAGCTTAACTTCTGGACAGGGTTGGGCCAACGTCCTGACTTTC	TRBV7-9	TRBJ2-6	few	TRBD1